These 9 T cell receptor beta chains were sequenced from one sample in a study of tumor and adjacent non-tumor tissue in lung cancer. Three rounds of nested PCR, following a modified ARM-PCR protocol, produced the TCRbeta library. MiXCR was run by TCRdb on the multiplex PCR reads, yielding one entry per CDR3 protein. The repertoire holds some 95,000 distinct CDR3 sequences, with roughly 80% as singletons. The template was RNA from unsorted bulk tissue. This non-tumor lung sample came from over 3 cm beyond the tumor edge. The specimen sequenced was distant non-tumor lung tissue. The receptor set was obtained from a man aged 60 to 69 with small cell lung cancer.

The chain employs TRBV6-1 and TRBJ2-1; either TRBD1 or TRBD2 may fit D (6 bases each). Per germline, CDR1 MNHNS and CDR2 SASEGT. The CDR3 sequence is 15 residues long. The CDR3 is CTNSGSEGGYNEQFF. The DNA of the CDR3 is TGTACCAACAGTGGGAGCGAGGGGGGATACAATGAGCAGTTCTTC.

To note about this clonotype: Since no conserved phenylalanine or tryptophan closes the CDR3, a read error is the likely cause. This chain links TRBV12-3 or TRBV12-4 with TRBJ2-1; 16 nucleotides match TRBD2. Trimming at V came to 5 bases and at J to 7 bases, leaving 8 bases not matched to a gene. There are 17 residues in the CDR3. The CDR3 reads CASSTLPGLAGGNEQFL. DNA of the CDR3: TGTGCCAGCAGTACTCTCCCGGGACTAGCGGGAGGGAATGAGCAGTTCTTA.

The V and J genes are TRBV4-1 and TRBJ1-5, with 9 bases aligning to TRBD1. The DNA end favors TRBJ2-3, so the J call may be wrong. This CDR3 has 15 amino acids. CDR1 is MGHRA, CDR2 YSYEKL, per germline. The CDR3 bases are TGCGCCAGCAGCCAAGAGCGGACAGGGGTAAGACCCCAGTATTTT. This gives the protein CASSQERTGVRPQYF.

Note on this clonotype: The conserved phenylalanine or tryptophan is not found at the CDR3 terminus, so this likely reflects a read error. This chain uses TRBV24-1 with TRBJ1-5; D is perhaps TRBD1 (5 bases). Between the trimmed V and J ends, which lost 5 bases and 4 bases, there was a span of 17 bases. This CDR3 spans 16 amino acids. Germline-derived CDR1 and CDR2 are KGHDR and SFDVKD. The CDR3 DNA reads TGTGCCACCAGTGTCGTACCGGGGCGGTTTAATCAGCCCCAGCATATT. This translates into CATSVVPGRFNQPQHI.

The chain is built from TRBV29-1 and TRBJ2-2; TRBD2 matches at 10 bases. Per germline, CDR1 SQVTM and CDR2 ANQGSEA. With 5 bases clipped from V and 6 bases from J, the junction kept 9 bases outside the gene matches. The CDR3 consists of 15 residues. The DNA of the CDR3 is TGCAGCGTTACCGGGACTAGCGTGACTGCCGGGGAGCTGTTTTTT. Translation: CSVTGTSVTAGELFF.

Points on this clonotype: A read error may produce the germline difference seen at one junction end. V usage is TRBV7-9 and J usage is TRBJ2-7; tentatively, D is TRBD1 or TRBD2 (6 bases each). Looked up from germline, CDR1 is SEHNR and CDR2 is FQNEAQ (reference sequence). CDR3 size: 14 residues. The CDR3 DNA follows: TGTGCCAACAGCTCACAAGGGGGGTCCTACGAGCAGTACTTC. Amino acid sequence: CANSSQGGSYEQYF.

This chain joins TRBV6-2 or TRBV6-3 and TRBJ2-7; 7 positions match TRBD2. The CDR3 covers 14 residues. Germline V gives CDR1 MNHEY, CDR2 SVGEGT. CDR3 sequence (DNA): TGTGCCGGCAGGAGAACTAGCGCAACCTACGAGCAGTACGTC. Protein product: CAGRRTSATYEQYV.

The V call is TRBV6-2 or TRBV6-3, the J call TRBJ2-2; D is unclear. CDR3 length: 13 residues. The germline V gene encodes CDR1 MNHEY and CDR2 SVGEGT. Trimming shortened V by 1 base and J by 9 bases, and 9 bases separated the two germline ends. The CDR3 is CASSYFLARELFF. CDR3 nucleotide sequence: TGTGCCAGCAGTTACTTTTTAGCCAGGGAGCTGTTTTTT.

Worth noting for this clonotype: One end of the junction is discordant with germline, which a read error may explain. The chain links TRBV6-1 to TRBJ2-3; tentatively, D is TRBD1 (5 bases). The CDR3 is 18 amino acids. From germline, CDR1 is MNHNS and CDR2 SASEGT. The CDR3 here is CASSSLGAVLLGSEQQCF. CDR3 nucleotides: TGTGCCAGCAGTTCCCTAGGGGCGGTACTATTGGGCTCAGAGCAGCAGTGTTTT.